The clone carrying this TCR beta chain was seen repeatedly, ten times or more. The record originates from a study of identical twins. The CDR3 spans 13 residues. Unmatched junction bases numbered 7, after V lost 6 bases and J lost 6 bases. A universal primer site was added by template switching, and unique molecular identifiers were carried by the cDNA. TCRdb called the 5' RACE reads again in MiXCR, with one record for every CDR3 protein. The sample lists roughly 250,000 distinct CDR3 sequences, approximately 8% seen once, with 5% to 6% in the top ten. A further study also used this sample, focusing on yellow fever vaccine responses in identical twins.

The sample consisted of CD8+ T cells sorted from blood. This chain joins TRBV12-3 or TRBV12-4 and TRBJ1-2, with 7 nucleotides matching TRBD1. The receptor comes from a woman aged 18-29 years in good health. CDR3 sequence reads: CASRDTGDDGYTF. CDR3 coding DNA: TGTGCCAGCAGAGACACAGGGGACGATGGCTACACCTTC.